Sequencing of this T cell receptor (beta chain) was carried out in a study of cytomegalovirus exposure and HLA in healthy donors. The wider study: About 85 million unique TCRs from HLA-typed donors were held in an early release of data. The study's findings and limits: The classifier reportedly diagnosed cytomegalovirus status with high specificity and sensitivity. For TCR beta chains, V- and J-gene trimming was later linked to a missense DCLRE1C variant.

Worth noting for this clone: Its antigen is still unknown.

Amplification used 60 Vbeta primers and 13 Jbeta primers. Clones were sequenced by immunoSEQ multiplex PCR, and TCRdb holds only the in-frame ones, with some missing. The sample has about 150,000 clones; approximately 80% are singletons. This TCR derives from a male donor in good health and CMV-seronegative. Input material: PBMCs.

The CDR3 region has the DNA TGTGCCACCAGGACAGACCCAGCTAACTATGGCTACACCTTC. Protein product: CATRTDPANYGYTF. This chain links TRBV19 with TRBJ1-2; possible D gene TRBD1, 6 bases. Trimming took 10 bases from V and 0 from J, leaving 15 bases between them. Per germline, CDR1 LNHDA and CDR2 SQIVND (reference sequence). The length of the CDR3 is 14 residues.